Listed below are T cell receptor beta chains from one sample, sequenced in a study of blood T cell repertoires in COVID-19. The protocol was immunoSEQ multiplex PCR, while the TCRdb copy is restricted to in-frame clones and leaves out a portion. There are roughly 90,000 clones in the sample; approximately 88% occur only once, and roughly 30% lies in the top ten. The source material was peripheral blood. The receptors shown here come from a woman aged 80 or over with active or convalescent COVID-19. CDR3s include the opening cysteine and the closing phenylalanine or tryptophan. D genes are given only for firm matches. Clone size is given for some rows only: seen once, a few or many times, or a class if the clone is expanded.

j_gene | v_gene | abundance | d_gene | CDR3aa | CDR3nt
TRBJ2-2 | TRBV2 | . | . | CASSELRGELFF | TGTGCCAGCAGTGAACTACGTGGGGAGCTGTTTTTT
TRBJ1-6 | TRBV4-1 | once | . | CASSQDRSGTPNSPLHF | TGCGCCAGCAGCCAAGACAGATCAGGAACCCCTAATTCACCCCTCCACTTT
TRBJ2-1 | TRBV7-3 | . | . | CASSPTGMIYNEQFF | TGTGCCAGCAGCCCAACAGGGATGATCTACAATGAGCAGTTCTTC
TRBJ1-4 | TRBV28 | . | . | CASSQGEKLFF | TGTGCCAGCAGCCAGGGGGAAAAACTGTTTTTT
TRBJ2-2 | TRBV19 | . | TRBD2 | CASSIGSGAPAGAGELFF | TGTGCCAGTAGTATAGGTAGCGGGGCCCCCGCGGGCGCCGGGGAGCTGTTTTTT
TRBJ1-5 | TRBV6-2/TRBV6-3 | . | . | CASSYFPGSNQPQHF | TGTGCCAGCAGTTACTTTCCGGGTAGCAATCAGCCCCAGCATTTT
TRBJ1-5 | TRBV28 | . | TRBD1 | CASSIKGQSLDQPQHF | TGTGCCAGCAGTATAAAGGGACAGAGTCTTGATCAGCCCCAGCATTTT
TRBJ1-5 | TRBV12-3/TRBV12-4 | once | . | CASSFPGQPQHF | TGTGCCAGCAGTTTTCCGGGGCAGCCCCAGCATTTT
TRBJ2-1 | TRBV7-8 | . | TRBD1 | CASSFAGGRDEQFF | TGTGCCAGCAGCTTCGCAGGGGGTCGGGATGAGCAGTTCTTC
TRBJ2-1 | TRBV5-8 | . | TRBD1 | CASSLAGTGYNEQFF | TGTGCCAGCAGCTTGGCCGGGACAGGGTACAATGAGCAGTTCTTC
TRBJ2-4 | TRBV5-1 | once | . | CASSQGTILNIQYF | TGCGCCAGCAGCCAGGGGACAATTCTAAACATTCAGTACTTC
TRBJ2-3 | TRBV4-1 | few | . | CASSPQIKSSTDTQYF | TGCGCCAGCAGCCCTCAGATCAAATCTAGCACAGATACGCAGTATTTT
TRBJ1-6 | TRBV7-9 | . | TRBD1 | CASGTANSPLHF | TGTGCCAGTGGGACAGCCAATTCACCCCTCCACTTT
TRBJ1-2 | TRBV27 | . | . | CASSLLDELGSRLGYTF | TGTGCCAGCAGTTTACTAGATGAATTGGGTAGTCGGTTGGGCTACACCTTC
TRBJ1-2 | TRBV30 | . | . | CAWSVVLSYGYTF | TGTGCCTGGAGTGTCGTCCTGTCCTATGGCTACACCTTC
TRBJ2-1 | TRBV29-1 | . | . | CSVAQGFGLGNEQFF | TGCAGCGTTGCGCAGGGGTTCGGTTTGGGCAATGAGCAGTTCTTC
TRBJ1-1 | TRBV18 | . | TRBD1 | CASSPDRATEAFF | TGTGCCAGCTCACCGGACAGGGCCACTGAAGCTTTCTTT
TRBJ1-1 | TRBV28 | few | TRBD1 | CASSPGQGRPDTEAFF | TGTGCCAGCAGCCCGGGACAGGGGAGGCCGGACACTGAAGCTTTCTTT
TRBJ2-5 | TRBV3-1/TRBV3-2 | . | . | CASRTSGVETQYF | TGTGCCAGCAGGACCAGCGGTGTGGAGACCCAGTACTTC
TRBJ2-3 | TRBV4-1 | . | TRBD2 | CASSQSLAGLGDTQYF | TGCGCCAGCAGCCAATCACTAGCGGGTCTGGGGGATACGCAGTATTTT
TRBJ1-2 | TRBV28 | . | . | CASSRRLRPHGYTF | TGTGCCAGCAGCCGTAGACTGAGACCCCATGGCTACACCTTC
TRBJ2-5 | TRBV19 | . | TRBD1 | CASSGERQGAETQYF | TGTGCCAGTAGTGGGGAAAGACAGGGTGCGGAGACCCAGTACTTC